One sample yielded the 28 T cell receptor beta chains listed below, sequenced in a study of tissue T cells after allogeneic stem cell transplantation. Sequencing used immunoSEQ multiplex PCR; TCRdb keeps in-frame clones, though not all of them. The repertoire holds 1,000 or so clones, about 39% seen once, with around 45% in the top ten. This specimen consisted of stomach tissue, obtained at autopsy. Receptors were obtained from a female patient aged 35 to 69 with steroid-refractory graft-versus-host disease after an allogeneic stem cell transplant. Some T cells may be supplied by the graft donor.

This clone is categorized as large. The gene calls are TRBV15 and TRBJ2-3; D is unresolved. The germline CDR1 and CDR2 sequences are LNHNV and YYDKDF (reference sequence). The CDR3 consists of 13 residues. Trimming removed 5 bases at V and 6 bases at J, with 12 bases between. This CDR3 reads CATSRQPVDTQYF. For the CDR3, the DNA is TGTGCCACCAGCCGGCAGCCCGTGGATACGCAGTATTTT.

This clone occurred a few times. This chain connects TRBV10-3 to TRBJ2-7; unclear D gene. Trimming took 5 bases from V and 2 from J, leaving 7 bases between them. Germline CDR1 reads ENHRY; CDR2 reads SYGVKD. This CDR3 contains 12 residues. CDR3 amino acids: CAISFGAYEQYF. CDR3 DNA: TGTGCCATCAGTTTTGGGGCCTACGAGCAGTACTTC.

CDR3 amino acids: CASSQERLAGVTDTQYF. The CDR3 nucleotides read TGTGCCAGCAGCCAAGAGAGACTAGCGGGAGTAACAGATACGCAGTATTTT. The rearrangement joins TRBV7-2 to TRBJ2-3; 12 nucleotides agree with TRBD2. The CDR3 is 17 amino acids. Germline assignment: CDR1 SGHTA and CDR2 FQGNSA. Losses at the gene ends were 5 bases for V and 3 bases for J; bases not matched to a gene: 9. The full variable domain, its missing parts supplied by reference TRBV7-2 and TRBJ2-3, is GAGVSQSPSNKVTEKGKDVELRCDPISGHTALYWYRQSLGQGLEFLIYFQGNSAPDKSGLPSDRFSAERTGGSVSTLTIQRTQQEDSAVYLCASSQERLAGVTDTQYFGPGTRLTVL.

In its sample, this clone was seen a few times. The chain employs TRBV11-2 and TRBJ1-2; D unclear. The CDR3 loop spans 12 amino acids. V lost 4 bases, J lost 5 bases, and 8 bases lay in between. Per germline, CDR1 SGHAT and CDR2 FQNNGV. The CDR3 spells CASSSGVYGYTF. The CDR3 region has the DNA TGTGCCAGCAGCTCTGGAGTGTATGGCTACACCTTC. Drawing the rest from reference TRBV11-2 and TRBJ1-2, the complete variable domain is EAGVAQSPRYKIIEKRQSVAFWCNPISGHATLYWYQQILGQGPKLLIQFQNNGVVDDSQLPKDRFSAERLKGVDSTLKIQPAKLEDSAVYLCASSSGVYGYTFGSGTRLTVV.

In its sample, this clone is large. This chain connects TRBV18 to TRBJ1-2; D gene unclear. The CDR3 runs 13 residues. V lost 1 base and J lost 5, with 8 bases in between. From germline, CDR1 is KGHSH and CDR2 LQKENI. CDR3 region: CASSPRTEYGYTF. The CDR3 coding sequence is TGTGCCAGCTCACCACGGACTGAGTATGGCTACACCTTC.

CDR3 protein: CASSARGLGNEQFF. CDR3 bases: TGTGCCAGCAGCGCCCGAGGACTAGGCAATGAGCAGTTCTTC. The rearrangement uses TRBV9 and TRBJ2-1; TRBD2 aligns across 7 bases. V was clipped by 3 bases and J by 6 bases; unmatched bases: 6. This CDR3 has 14 residues. Germline V gives CDR1 SGDLS, CDR2 YYNGEE.

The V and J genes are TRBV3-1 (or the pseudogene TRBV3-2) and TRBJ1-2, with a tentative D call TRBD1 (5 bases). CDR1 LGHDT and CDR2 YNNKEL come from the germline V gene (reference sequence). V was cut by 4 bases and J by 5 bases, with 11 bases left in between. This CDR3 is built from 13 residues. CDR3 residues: CASSPDGGYGYTF. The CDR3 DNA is TGTGCCAGCAGCCCGGACGGGGGTTATGGCTACACCTTC.

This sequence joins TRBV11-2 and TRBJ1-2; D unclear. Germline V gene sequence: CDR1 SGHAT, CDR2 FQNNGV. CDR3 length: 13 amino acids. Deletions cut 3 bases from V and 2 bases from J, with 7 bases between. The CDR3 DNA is TGTGCCAGCAGCTTGACGGACAACTATGGCTACACCTTC. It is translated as CASSLTDNYGYTF.

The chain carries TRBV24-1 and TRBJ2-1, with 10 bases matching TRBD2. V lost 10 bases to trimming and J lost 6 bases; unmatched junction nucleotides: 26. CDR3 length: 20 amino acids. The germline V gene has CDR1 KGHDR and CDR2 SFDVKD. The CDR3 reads CATASSPGRKREGQVNEQFF. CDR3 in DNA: TGTGCCACTGCATCAAGCCCAGGGAGGAAGCGGGAGGGCCAAGTCAATGAGCAGTTCTTC.

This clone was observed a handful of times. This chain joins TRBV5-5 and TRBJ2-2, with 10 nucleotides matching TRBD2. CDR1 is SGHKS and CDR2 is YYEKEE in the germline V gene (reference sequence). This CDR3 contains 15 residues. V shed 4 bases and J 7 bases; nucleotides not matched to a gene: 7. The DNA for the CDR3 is TGTGCCAGCAGCCGTACTAGCGGGAAGGACGGGGAGCTGTTTTTT. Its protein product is CASSRTSGKDGELFF.

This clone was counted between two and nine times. The CDR3 nucleotides read TGTGCCAGCAGCTTTCAACGCTCCCCCTACAATGAGCAGTTCTTC. Translation: CASSFQRSPYNEQFF. This chain uses TRBV7-2 with TRBJ2-1; no clear D gene. The germline gives CDR1 SGHTA, CDR2 FQGNSA. The germline V and J ends were trimmed by 3 bases and 2 bases, with 11 bases remaining between them. The CDR3 runs to 15 residues.

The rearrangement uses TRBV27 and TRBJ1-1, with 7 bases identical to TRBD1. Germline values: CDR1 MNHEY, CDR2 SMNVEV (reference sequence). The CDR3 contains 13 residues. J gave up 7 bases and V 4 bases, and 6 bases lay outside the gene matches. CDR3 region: CASSSWTGNEAFF. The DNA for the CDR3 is TGTGCCAGCAGTTCCTGGACAGGTAATGAAGCTTTCTTT.

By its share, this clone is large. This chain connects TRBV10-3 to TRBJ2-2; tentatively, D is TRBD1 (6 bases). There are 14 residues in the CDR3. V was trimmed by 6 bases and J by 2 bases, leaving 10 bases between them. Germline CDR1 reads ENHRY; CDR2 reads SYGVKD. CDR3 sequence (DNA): TGTGCCATCAGCCCACAGGGTAACACCGGGGAGCTGTTTTTT. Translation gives CAISPQGNTGELFF.

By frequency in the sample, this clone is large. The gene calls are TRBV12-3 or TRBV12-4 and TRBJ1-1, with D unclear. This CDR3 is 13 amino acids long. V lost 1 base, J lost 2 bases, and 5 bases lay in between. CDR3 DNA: TGTGCCAGCAGTTTAGGAGGTAACACTGAAGCTTTCTTT. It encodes CASSLGGNTEAFF.

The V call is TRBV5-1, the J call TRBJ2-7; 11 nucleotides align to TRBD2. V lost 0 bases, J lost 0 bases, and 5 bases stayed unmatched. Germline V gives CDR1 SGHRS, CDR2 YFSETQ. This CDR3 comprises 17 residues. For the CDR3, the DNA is TGCGCCAGCAGCTTGGGACTAGCGGGGCTACGCTCCTACGAGCAGTACTTC. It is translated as CASSLGLAGLRSYEQYF.

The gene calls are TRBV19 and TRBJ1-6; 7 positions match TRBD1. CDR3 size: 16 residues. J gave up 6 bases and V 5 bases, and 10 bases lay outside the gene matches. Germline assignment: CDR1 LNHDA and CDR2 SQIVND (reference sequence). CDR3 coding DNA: TGTGCCAGTAGTCCCGAGACAGGGCTGGCTAATTCACCCCTCCACTTT. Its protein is CASSPETGLANSPLHF.

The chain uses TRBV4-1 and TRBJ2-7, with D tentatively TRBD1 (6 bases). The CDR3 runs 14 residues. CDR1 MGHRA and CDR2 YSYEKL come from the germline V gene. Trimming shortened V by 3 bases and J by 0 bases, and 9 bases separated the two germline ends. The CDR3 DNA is TGCGCCAGCAGCCACTGGGACATCTCCTACGAGCAGTACTTC. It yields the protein CASSHWDISYEQYF.

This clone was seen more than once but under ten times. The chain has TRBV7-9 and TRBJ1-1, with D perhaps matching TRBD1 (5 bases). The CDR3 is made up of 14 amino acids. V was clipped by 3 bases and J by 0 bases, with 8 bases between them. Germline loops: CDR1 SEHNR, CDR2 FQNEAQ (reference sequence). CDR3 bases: TGTGCCAGCAGCTTGGGGGTCATGAACACTGAAGCTTTCTTT. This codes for CASSLGVMNTEAFF.

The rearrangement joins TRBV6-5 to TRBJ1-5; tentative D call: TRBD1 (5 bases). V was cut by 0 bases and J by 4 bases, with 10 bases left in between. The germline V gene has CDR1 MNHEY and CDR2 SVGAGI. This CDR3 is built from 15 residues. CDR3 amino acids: CASSYSSGLNQPQHF. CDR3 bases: TGTGCCAGCAGTTACTCCTCAGGGCTAAATCAGCCCCAGCATTTT.

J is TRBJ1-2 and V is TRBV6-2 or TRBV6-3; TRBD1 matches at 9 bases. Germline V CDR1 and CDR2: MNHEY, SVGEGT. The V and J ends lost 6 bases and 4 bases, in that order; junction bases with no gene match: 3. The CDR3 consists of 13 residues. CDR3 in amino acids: CASSNRGPYGYTF. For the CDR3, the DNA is TGTGCCAGCAGCAACAGGGGGCCCTATGGCTACACCTTC.

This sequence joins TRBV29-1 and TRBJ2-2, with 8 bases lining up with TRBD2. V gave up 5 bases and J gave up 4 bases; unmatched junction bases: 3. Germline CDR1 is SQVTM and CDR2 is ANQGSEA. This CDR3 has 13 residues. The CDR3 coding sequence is TGCAGCGTTTCCGGGACTAGCACCGGGGAGCTGTTTTTT. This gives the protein CSVSGTSTGELFF.

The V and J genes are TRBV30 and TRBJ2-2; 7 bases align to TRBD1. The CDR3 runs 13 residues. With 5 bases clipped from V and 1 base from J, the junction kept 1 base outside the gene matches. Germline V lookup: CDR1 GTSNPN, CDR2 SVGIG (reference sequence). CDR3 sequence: CAWDRVNTGELFF. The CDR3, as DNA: TGTGCCTGGGACAGGGTGAACACCGGGGAGCTGTTTTTT. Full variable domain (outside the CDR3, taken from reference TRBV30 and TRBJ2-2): SQTIHQWPATLVQPVGSPLSLECTVEGTSNPNLYWYRQAAGRGLQLLFYSVGIGQISSEVPQNLSASRPQDRQFILSSKKLLLSDSGFYLCAWDRVNTGELFFGEGSRLTVL.

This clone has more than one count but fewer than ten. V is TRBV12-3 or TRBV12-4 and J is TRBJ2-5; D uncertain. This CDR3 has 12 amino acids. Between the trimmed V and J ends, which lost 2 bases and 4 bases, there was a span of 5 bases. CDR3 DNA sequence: TGTGCCAGCAGTTTACGGCGAGAGACCCAGTACTTC. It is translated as CASSLRRETQYF.

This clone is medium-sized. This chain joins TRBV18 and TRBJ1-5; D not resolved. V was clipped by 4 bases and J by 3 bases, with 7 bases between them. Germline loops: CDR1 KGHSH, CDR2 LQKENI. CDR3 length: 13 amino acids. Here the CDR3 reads CASSLQDNQPQHF. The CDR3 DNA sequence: TGTGCCAGCTCACTTCAGGACAATCAGCCCCAGCATTTT.

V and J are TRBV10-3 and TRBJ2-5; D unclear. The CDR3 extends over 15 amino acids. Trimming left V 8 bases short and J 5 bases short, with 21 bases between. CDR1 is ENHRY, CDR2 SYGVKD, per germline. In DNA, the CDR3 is TGTGCCATCGGCAAATATGGATCAGGCGGCGAGACCCAGTACTTC. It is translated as CAIGKYGSGGETQYF.

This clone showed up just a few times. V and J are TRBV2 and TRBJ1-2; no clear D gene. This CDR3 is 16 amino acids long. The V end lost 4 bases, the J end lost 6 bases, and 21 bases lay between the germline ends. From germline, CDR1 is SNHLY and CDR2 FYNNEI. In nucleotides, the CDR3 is TGTGCCAGCAGTGGAGGGCGGCGTCTTAGGTCCGATGGCTACACCTTC. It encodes CASSGGRRLRSDGYTF. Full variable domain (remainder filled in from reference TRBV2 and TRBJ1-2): EPEVTQTPSHQVTQMGQEVILRCVPISNHLYFYWYRQILGQKVEFLVSFYNNEISEKSEIFDDQFSVERPDGSNFTLKIRSTKLEDSAMYFCASSGGRRLRSDGYTFGSGTRLTVV.

CDR3 DNA sequence: TGTGCCAGCAGTCAACGGACCCCCGGGACTGAAGCTTTCTTT. It translates to CASSQRTPGTEAFF. This sequence joins TRBV27 and TRBJ1-1, with D unresolved. The CDR3 consists of 14 residues. Looked up from germline, CDR1 is MNHEY and CDR2 is SMNVEV (reference sequence). Trimming pared 5 bases from V and 5 bases from J, leaving 15 bases between.

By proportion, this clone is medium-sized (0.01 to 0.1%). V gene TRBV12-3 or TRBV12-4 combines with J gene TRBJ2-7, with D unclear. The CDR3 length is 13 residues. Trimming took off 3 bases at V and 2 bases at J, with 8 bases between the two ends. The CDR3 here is CASSFRIPYEQYF. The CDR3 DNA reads TGTGCCAGCAGTTTTCGGATCCCCTACGAGCAGTACTTC.